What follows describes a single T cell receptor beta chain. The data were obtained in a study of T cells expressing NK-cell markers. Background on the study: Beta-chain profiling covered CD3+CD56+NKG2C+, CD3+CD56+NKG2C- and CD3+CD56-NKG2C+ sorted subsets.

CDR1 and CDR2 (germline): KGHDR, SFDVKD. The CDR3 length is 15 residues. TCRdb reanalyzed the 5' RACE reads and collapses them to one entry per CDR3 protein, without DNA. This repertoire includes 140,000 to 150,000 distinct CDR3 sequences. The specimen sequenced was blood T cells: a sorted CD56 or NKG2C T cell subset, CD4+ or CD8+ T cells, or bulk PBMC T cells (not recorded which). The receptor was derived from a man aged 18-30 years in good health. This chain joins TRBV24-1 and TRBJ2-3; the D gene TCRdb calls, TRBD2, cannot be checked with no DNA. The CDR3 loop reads CATSALAGGTDTQYF.